This T cell receptor beta chain is drawn from a study of shared clonotypes between healthy human individuals. Study background: The cohort comprised a couple of women and a few men. Their ages spanned 18 to 49 years. CD4 naive and CD4 memory each took three plates per donor, while CD8 naive took two and CD8 memory one. Study-level findings and limits: Only blood was sampled; tissue repertoires likely differ.

Points on this clone: Its antigen is unidentified.

CD45RO-negative CD8 cells positively selected for CCR7 made up the naive population, which excluded terminally differentiated effector memory CD45RA+ cells. V gave up 1 base and J gave up 4 bases, with 7 bases separating them. CDR1 and CDR2 from the germline V gene are LNHNV and YYDKDF (reference sequence). There are 14 residues in the CDR3. Original processing notes: Because ImmunoSEQ provided only junction sequences with no quality scores, the filtering differed. TCRdb keeps only in-frame clones here, not all; method: immunoSEQ multiplex PCR. That table supplies the V and J calls and clone size; D and trimming were determined from the DNA. Here the sample spans about 1,800,000 clones, about 95% being singletons.

The sequence came from a man between 18 and 35 years old in good health. Specimen: naive CD8+ T cells sorted from blood. The chain recombines TRBV15 with TRBJ2-2; D remains ambiguous. In nucleotides, the CDR3 is TGTGCCACCAGCAGAGTGAAGGTCACCGGGGAGCTGTTTTTT. It codes for CATSRVKVTGELFF.